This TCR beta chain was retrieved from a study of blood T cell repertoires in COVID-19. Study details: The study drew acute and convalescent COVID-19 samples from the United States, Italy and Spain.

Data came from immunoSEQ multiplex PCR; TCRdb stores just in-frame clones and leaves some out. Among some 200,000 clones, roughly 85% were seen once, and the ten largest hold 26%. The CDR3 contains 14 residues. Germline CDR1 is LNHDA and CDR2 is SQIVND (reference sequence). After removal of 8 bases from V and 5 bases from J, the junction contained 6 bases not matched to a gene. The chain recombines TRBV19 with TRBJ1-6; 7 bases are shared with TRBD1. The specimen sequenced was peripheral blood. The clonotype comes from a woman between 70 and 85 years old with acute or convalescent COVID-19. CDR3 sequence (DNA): TGTGCCAGTGGGACAGCCTATGATAATTCACCCCTCCACTTT. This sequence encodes CASGTAYDNSPLHF.